The rows below give T cell receptor beta chains drawn from one sample of a study of somatic mutations in cytotoxic T cells in rheumatoid arthritis. Repertoires were generated with immunoSEQ multiplex PCR, while TCRdb's copy carries only in-frame clones and drops some. Of 2,500 to 3,500 clones listed, around four fifths are singletons. Specimen: CD8+ T cells sorted from blood. The receptors were sampled from a woman between 50 and 59 years old with rheumatoid arthritis. Each CDR3 is given without its conserved first and last residue. Fields, in order: J gene, clone size, V gene, CDR3 protein. Size tells how often a clone was seen (once, few, many) or the class of an expanded clone, and some rows leave it out.

j_call: TRBJ2-2
clone_size: NA
v_call: TRBV7-9
cdr3_aa: ASSRSDSTNTGELF

j_call: TRBJ2-1
clone_size: NA
v_call: TRBV15
cdr3_aa: ATSKLLAGGGGEQF

j_call: TRBJ2-7
clone_size: NA
v_call: TRBV7-9
cdr3_aa: ASSLGQGNYEQY

j_call: TRBJ2-7
clone_size: NA
v_call: TRBV7-6
cdr3_aa: ASSIPRTGGSYEQY

j_call: TRBJ2-3
clone_size: once
v_call: TRBV25-1
cdr3_aa: ASTQGDTQY

j_call: TRBJ2-7
clone_size: NA
v_call: TRBV28
cdr3_aa: ASTLAESAYEQY

j_call: TRBJ2-5
clone_size: NA
v_call: TRBV6-1
cdr3_aa: ASSLLAGGRETQY

j_call: TRBJ2-2
clone_size: few
v_call: TRBV6-4
cdr3_aa: ASSLAGEAGELF

j_call: TRBJ1-1
clone_size: few
v_call: TRBV27
cdr3_aa: ASSYGQGGAEAF

j_call: TRBJ2-4
clone_size: once
v_call: TRBV27
cdr3_aa: ASSAGDGKNIQY

j_call: TRBJ2-5
clone_size: once
v_call: TRBV9
cdr3_aa: ASSVVGLAGEETQY

j_call: TRBJ1-4
clone_size: NA
v_call: TRBV5-1
cdr3_aa: ASPPLQTNEKLF

j_call: TRBJ2-7
clone_size: NA
v_call: TRBV19
cdr3_aa: ASNGQEIDEQY

j_call: TRBJ2-1
clone_size: NA
v_call: TRBV2
cdr3_aa: ASRAGQGDRDEQF

j_call: TRBJ2-1
clone_size: NA
v_call: TRBV2
cdr3_aa: ASQTRGPSYNEQF

j_call: TRBJ1-5
clone_size: NA
v_call: TRBV28
cdr3_aa: AGRWAGLGQPQH

j_call: TRBJ2-7
clone_size: NA
v_call: TRBV7-6
cdr3_aa: ASSLAGSGEQY

j_call: TRBJ2-1
clone_size: NA
v_call: TRBV7-3
cdr3_aa: ASSSGQNNEQF

j_call: TRBJ2-7
clone_size: NA
v_call: TRBV7-9
cdr3_aa: ASSPPGQGLGEQY

j_call: TRBJ1-2
clone_size: once
v_call: TRBV29-1
cdr3_aa: SVGPGTGPGGYT

j_call: TRBJ2-1
clone_size: NA
v_call: TRBV6-1
cdr3_aa: ASSPSGGRFDEQF

j_call: TRBJ2-7
clone_size: NA
v_call: TRBV7-9
cdr3_aa: ASSFGAYEQY

j_call: TRBJ2-2
clone_size: NA
v_call: TRBV5-1
cdr3_aa: ASSIPSGGGGELF

j_call: TRBJ2-7
clone_size: NA
v_call: TRBV14
cdr3_aa: ASSRRREGEQY

j_call: TRBJ2-1
clone_size: NA
v_call: TRBV9
cdr3_aa: ASSVATSSYSYNEQF

j_call: TRBJ1-5
clone_size: NA
v_call: TRBV9
cdr3_aa: ASSEGPGGQPQH

j_call: TRBJ1-1
clone_size: NA
v_call: TRBV4-1
cdr3_aa: ASSTRQLGTEAF

j_call: TRBJ2-1
clone_size: NA
v_call: TRBV9
cdr3_aa: ASSVGGGSEQF

j_call: TRBJ1-1
clone_size: few
v_call: TRBV28
cdr3_aa: ASSDGTADVGEAF

j_call: TRBJ1-5
clone_size: NA
v_call: TRBV14
cdr3_aa: ASSQGTGIQPQH

j_call: TRBJ2-2
clone_size: NA
v_call: TRBV7-7
cdr3_aa: ASSLALAGPGELF

j_call: TRBJ1-2
clone_size: NA
v_call: TRBV6-9
cdr3_aa: ASSRFGTGRGYGYT

j_call: TRBJ2-3
clone_size: NA
v_call: TRBV2
cdr3_aa: ASVDIASSTDTQY

j_call: TRBJ1-5
clone_size: NA
v_call: TRBV28
cdr3_aa: ASRVDRGLGQPQH

j_call: TRBJ1-2
clone_size: NA
v_call: TRBV14
cdr3_aa: ASSQVDRSYGYT

j_call: TRBJ2-2
clone_size: NA
v_call: TRBV6-5
cdr3_aa: ASSYSLAGGGELF

j_call: TRBJ2-1
clone_size: NA
v_call: TRBV4-1
cdr3_aa: ASSPPGNNEQF

j_call: TRBJ2-7
clone_size: NA
v_call: TRBV11-2
cdr3_aa: ASSLVGGNYEQY

j_call: TRBJ2-7
clone_size: NA
v_call: TRBV6-5
cdr3_aa: ASSEASGAYEQY

j_call: TRBJ2-2
clone_size: few
v_call: TRBV7-8
cdr3_aa: ASSLGAGATGELF